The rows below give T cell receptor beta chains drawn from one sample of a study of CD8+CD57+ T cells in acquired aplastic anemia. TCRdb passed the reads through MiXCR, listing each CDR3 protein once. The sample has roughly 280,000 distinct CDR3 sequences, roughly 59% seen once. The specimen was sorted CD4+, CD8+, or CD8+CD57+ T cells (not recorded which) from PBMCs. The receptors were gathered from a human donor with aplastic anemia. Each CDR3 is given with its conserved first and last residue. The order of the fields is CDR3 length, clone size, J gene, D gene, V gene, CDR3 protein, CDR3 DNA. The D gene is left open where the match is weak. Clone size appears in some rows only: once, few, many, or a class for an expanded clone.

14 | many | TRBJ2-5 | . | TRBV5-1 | CASSLSAPQETQYF | TGCGCCAGCAGCTTATCGGCTCCTCAAGAGACCCAGTACTTC
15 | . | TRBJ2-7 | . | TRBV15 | CATSRETGRKHSQYF | TGTGCCACCAGCAGAGAAACCGGCCGGAAGCACTCTCAGTACTTC
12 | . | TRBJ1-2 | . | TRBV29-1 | CSVRAALYGYTF | TGCAGCGTCAGAGCCGCCCTCTATGGCTACACCTTC
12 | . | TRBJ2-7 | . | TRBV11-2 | CAISDGTYEQYF | TGTGCCATCAGCGACGGTACCTACGAGCAGTACTTC
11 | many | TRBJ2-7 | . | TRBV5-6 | CASSSYYEQYF | TGTGCCAGCAGCTCCTACTACGAGCAGTACTTC
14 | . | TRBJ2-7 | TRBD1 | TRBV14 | CASSVATGPNEQYF | TGTGCCAGCAGCGTGGCGACAGGGCCCAACGAGCAGTACTTC
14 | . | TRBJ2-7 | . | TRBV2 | CASKIEPDSYEQYF | TGTGCCAGCAAAATCGAGCCGGACTCCTACGAGCAGTACTTC
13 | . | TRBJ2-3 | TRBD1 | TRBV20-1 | CSARPQGLDTQYF | TGCAGTGCTAGACCACAGGGGCTAGATACGCAGTATTTT
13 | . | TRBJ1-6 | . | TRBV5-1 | CASSLVVGTALHF | TGCGCCAGCAGCTTGGTGGTCGGGACGGCCCTCCACTTT
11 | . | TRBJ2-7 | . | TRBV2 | CASKQGYEQYF | TGTGCCAGCAAACAGGGCTACGAGCAGTACTTC
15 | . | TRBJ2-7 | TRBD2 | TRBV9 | CASSVSLAGDYEQYF | TGTGCCAGCAGCGTATCACTAGCGGGAGACTACGAGCAGTACTTC
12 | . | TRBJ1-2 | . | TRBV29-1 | CSVGQPPGGYTF | TGCAGCGTTGGTCAGCCTCCAGGTGGCTACACCTTC
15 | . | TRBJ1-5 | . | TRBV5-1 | CASSLDFGSNQPQHF | TGCGCCAGCAGCTTGGATTTCGGGAGCAATCAGCCCCAGCATTTT
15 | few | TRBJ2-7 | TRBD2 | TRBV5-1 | CASSQGLAGRGEQYF | TGCGCCAGCAGCCAGGGACTAGCGGGACGAGGCGAGCAGTACTTC
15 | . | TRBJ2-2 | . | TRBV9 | CASSVEQGNTGELFF | TGTGCCAGCAGCGTAGAACAGGGGAACACCGGGGAGCTGTTTTTT
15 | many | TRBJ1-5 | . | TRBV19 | CASSTNDRINQPQHF | TGTGCCAGTAGTACAAATGACAGGATCAATCAGCCCCAGCATTTT
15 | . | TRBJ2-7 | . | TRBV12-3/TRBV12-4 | CASSFRGATLYEQYF | TGTGCCAGCAGTTTTCGGGGGGCAACTCTCTACGAGCAGTACTTC
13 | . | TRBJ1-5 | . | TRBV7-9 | CASSPSVGQPQHF | TGTGCTAGCAGCCCCTCGGTCGGGCAGCCCCAGCATTTT
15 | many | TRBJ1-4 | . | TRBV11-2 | CASSTDSASNEKLFF | TGTGCCAGCAGCACTGACTCGGCTTCTAATGAAAAACTGTTTTTT
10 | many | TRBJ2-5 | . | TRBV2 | CASSEETQYF | TGTGCCAGCAGTGAGGAGACCCAGTACTTC
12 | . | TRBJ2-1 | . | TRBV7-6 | CASSYRNNEQFF | TGTGCCAGCAGCTATCGGAACAATGAGCAGTTCTTC
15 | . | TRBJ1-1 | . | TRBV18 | CASSQTTSMNTEAFF | TGTGCCAGCTCACAAACGACAAGTATGAACACTGAAGCTTTCTTT
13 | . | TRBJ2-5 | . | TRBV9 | CASSSGQTETQYF | TGTGCCAGCAGCTCGGGACAAACTGAGACCCAGTACTTC
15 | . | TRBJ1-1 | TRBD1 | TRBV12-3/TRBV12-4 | CASRWDRGMNTEAFF | TGTGCCAGCAGGTGGGACAGGGGGATGAACACTGAAGCTTTCTTT
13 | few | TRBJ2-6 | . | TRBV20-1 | CSARTSGANVLTF | TGCAGTGCGAGAACCTCTGGGGCCAACGTCCTGACTTTC
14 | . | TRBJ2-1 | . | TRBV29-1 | CSSETGLTYNEQFF | TGCAGCAGTGAGACGGGGCTTACCTACAATGAGCAGTTCTTC
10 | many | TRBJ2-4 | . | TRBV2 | CASSTVIQYF | TGTGCCAGCAGCACGGTGATTCAGTACTTC
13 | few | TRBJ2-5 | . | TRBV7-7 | CASSLEWGRAQYF | TGTGCTAGCAGCTTAGAGTGGGGAAGAGCCCAGTACTTC
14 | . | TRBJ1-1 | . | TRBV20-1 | CSAVKTKMNTEAFF | TGCAGTGCCGTAAAGACGAAAATGAACACTGAAGCTTTCTTT
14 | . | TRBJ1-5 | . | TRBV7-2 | CASSPPHPDQPQHF | TGTGCCAGCAGCCCCCCACATCCAGATCAGCCCCAGCATTTT
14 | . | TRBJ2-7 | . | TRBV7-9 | CASSSEAGRSEQYF | TGTGCCAGCAGCTCCGAGGCAGGTCGCAGCGAGCAGTACTTC
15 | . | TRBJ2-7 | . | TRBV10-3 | CAISEYGTGLGEQYF | TGTGCCATCAGTGAGTACGGGACCGGCCTAGGCGAGCAGTACTTC
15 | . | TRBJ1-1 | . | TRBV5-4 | CASSLDQGRNTEAFF | TGTGCCAGCAGCTTGGATCAGGGTCGGAACACTGAAGCTTTCTTT
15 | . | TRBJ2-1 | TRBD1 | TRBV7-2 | CASSLGQGAGVRQFF | TGTGCTAGCAGCTTAGGGCAGGGGGCGGGTGTGCGGCAGTTCTTC
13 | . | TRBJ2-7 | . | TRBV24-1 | CATSDHSKAGRYF | TGTGCCACCAGTGACCATTCGAAGGCAGGAAGATACTTC
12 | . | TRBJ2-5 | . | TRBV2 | CASSRARETQYF | TGTGCCAGCAGCCGGGCCCGGGAGACCCAGTACTTC
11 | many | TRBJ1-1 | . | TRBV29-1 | CSAQENTEAFF | TGCAGCGCGCAAGAGAACACTGAAGCTTTCTTT
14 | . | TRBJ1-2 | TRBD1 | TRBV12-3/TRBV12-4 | CASTRTGMAYGYTF | TGTGCCAGCACCCGGACAGGGATGGCCTATGGCTACACCTTC
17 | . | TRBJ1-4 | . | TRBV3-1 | CASSQAGDENRDEKLFF | TGTGCCAGCAGCCAAGCGGGGGACGAAAACAGGGATGAAAAACTGTTTTTT
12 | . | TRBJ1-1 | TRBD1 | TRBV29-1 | CSVGTGSTEAFF | TGCAGCGTTGGGACAGGGTCAACTGAAGCTTTCTTT
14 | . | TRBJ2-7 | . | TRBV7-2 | CASSPVGGAMWQNF | TGTGCCAGCAGTCCAGTTGGGGGGGCGATGTGGCAGAACTTC
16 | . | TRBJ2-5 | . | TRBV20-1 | CSARGPGRPVQETQYF | TGCAGTGCTAGAGGGCCGGGGAGGCCAGTACAAGAGACCCAGTACTTC
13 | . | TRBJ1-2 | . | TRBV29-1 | CSVEPQGSYGYTF | TGCAGCGTTGAGCCGCAGGGGTCATATGGCTACACCTTC
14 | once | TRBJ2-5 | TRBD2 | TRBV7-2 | CASSLRGTSETQYF | TGTGCCAGCAGCTTAAGGGGGACTAGCGAGACCCAGTACTTC
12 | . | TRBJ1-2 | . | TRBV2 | CASKTEYYGYTF | TGTGCCAGCAAGACAGAATACTATGGCTACACCTTC
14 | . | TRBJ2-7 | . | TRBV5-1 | CASSLSFSSYEQYF | TGCGCCAGCAGCTTGTCATTCAGCTCCTACGAGCAGTACTTC
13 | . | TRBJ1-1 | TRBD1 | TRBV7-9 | CASSPDRATEAFF | TGTGCCAGCAGCCCCGACAGGGCCACTGAAGCTTTCTTC
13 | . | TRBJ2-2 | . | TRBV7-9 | CASSFPFTGELFF | TGTGCCAGCAGCTTCCCCTTCACCGGGGAGCTGTTTTTT
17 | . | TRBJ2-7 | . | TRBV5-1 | CASSLGTGTPGSYEQYF | TGTGCCAGCAGCTTGGGTACCGGGACCCCAGGCTCCTACGAGCAGTACTTC
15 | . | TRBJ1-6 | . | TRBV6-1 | CASSWVLSYNSPLHF | TGTGCCAGCAGCTGGGTTTTATCCTATAATTCACCCCTCCACTTT
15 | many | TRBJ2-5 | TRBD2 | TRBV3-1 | CASSHQRGVQETQYF | TGTGCCAGCAGCCATCAGCGGGGGGTCCAAGAGACCCAGTACTTC